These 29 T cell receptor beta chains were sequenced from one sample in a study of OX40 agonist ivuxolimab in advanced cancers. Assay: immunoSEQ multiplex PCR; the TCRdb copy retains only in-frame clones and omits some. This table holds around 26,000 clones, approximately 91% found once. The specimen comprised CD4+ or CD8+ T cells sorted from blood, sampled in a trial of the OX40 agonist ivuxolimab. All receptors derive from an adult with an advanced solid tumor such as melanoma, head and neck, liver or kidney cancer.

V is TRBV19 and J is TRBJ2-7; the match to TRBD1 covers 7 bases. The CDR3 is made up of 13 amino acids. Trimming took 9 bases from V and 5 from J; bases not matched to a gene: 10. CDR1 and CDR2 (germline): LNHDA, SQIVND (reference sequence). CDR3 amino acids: CASRDSQNHEQYF. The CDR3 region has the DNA TGTGCCAGCCGGGACAGCCAAAATCACGAGCAGTACTTC. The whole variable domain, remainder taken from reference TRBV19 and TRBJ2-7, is DGGITQSPKYLFRKEGQNVTLSCEQNLNHDAMYWYRQDPGQGLRLIYYSQIVNDFQKGDIAEGYSVSREKKESFPLTVTSAQKNPTAFYLCASRDSQNHEQYFGPGTRLTVT.

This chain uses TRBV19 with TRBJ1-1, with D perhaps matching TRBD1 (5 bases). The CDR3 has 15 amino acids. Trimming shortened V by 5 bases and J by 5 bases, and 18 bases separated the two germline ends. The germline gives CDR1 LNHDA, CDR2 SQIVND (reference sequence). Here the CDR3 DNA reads TGTGCCAGTAGTTCCGGGGGAAACAGGTGGACTGAAGCTTTCTTT. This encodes CASSSGGNRWTEAFF.

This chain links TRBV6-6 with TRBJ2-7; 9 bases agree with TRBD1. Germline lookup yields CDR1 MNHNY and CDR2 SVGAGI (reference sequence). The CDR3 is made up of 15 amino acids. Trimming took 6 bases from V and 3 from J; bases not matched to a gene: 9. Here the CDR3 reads CASSLPGQGLYEQYF. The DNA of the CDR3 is TGTGCCAGCAGCCTACCGGGACAGGGACTCTACGAGCAGTACTTC.

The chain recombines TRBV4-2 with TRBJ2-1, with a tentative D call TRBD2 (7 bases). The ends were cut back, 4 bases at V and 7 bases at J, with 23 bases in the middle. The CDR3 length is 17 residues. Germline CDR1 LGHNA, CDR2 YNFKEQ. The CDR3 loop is CASSPRGGATLGNEQFF. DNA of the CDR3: TGTGCCAGCAGCCCTAGAGGGGGGGCGACACTTGGGAATGAGCAGTTCTTC.

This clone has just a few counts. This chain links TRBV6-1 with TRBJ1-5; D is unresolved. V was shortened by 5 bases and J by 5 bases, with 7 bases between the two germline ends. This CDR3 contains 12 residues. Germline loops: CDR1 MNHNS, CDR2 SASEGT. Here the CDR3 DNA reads TGTGCCAGCAGTTGGCGTGATCAGCCCCAGCATTTT. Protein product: CASSWRDQPQHF.

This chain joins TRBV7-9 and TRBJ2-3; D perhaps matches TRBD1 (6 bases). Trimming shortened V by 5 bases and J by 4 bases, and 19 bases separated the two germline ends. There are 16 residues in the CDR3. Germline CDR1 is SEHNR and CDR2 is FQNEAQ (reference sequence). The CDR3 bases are TGTGCCAGCAGCCCCGGCCAGGGGTCGTTGGCAGATACGCAGTATTTT. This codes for CASSPGQGSLADTQYF.

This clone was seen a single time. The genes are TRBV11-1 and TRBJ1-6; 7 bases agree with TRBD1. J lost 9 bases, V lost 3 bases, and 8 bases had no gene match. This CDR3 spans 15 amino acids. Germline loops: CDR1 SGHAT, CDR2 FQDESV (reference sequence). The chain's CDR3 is CASSFNGQDGSPLHF. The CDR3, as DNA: TGTGCCAGCAGCTTTAATGGACAGGACGGTTCACCCCTCCACTTT.

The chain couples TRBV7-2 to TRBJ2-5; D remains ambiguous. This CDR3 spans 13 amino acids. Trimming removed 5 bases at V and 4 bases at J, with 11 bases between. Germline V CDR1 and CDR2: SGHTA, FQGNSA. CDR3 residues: CASSRRVGETQYF. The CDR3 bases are TGTGCCAGCAGCCGGAGAGTAGGAGAGACCCAGTACTTC.

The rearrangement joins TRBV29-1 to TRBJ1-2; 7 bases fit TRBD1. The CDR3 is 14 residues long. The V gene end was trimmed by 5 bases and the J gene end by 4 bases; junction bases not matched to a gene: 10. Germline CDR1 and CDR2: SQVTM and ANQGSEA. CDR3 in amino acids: CSVLRAGTAYGYTF. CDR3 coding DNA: TGCAGCGTTCTCCGTGCCGGGACAGCCTATGGCTACACCTTC.

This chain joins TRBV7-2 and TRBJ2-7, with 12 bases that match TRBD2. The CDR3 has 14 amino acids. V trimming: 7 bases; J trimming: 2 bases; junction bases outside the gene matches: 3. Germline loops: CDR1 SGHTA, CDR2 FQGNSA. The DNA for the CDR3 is TGTGCCAGCACCGCTAGCGGGGGGGCCTACGAGCAGTACTTC. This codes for CASTASGGAYEQYF.

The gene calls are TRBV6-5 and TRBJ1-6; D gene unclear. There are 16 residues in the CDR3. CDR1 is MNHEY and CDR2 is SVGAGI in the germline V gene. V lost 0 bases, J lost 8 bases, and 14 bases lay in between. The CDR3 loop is CASSYSGTFVDSPLHF. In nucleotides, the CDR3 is TGTGCCAGCAGTTACTCTGGAACGTTCGTGGATTCACCCCTCCACTTT.

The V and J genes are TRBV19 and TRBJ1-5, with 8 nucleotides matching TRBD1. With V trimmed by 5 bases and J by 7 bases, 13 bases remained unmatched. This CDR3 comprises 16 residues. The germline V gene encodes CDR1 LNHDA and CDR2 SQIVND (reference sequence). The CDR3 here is CASSDLSGGSLQPQHF. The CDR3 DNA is TGTGCCAGTAGTGACCTATCAGGGGGCTCCCTACAGCCCCAGCATTTT.

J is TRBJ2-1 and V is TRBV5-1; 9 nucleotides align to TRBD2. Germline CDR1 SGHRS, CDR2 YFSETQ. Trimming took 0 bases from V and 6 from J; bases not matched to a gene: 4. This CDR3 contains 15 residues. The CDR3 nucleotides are TGCGCCAGCAGCTTGGCTAGCGGGAACGGCAATGAGCAGTTCTTC. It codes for CASSLASGNGNEQFF.

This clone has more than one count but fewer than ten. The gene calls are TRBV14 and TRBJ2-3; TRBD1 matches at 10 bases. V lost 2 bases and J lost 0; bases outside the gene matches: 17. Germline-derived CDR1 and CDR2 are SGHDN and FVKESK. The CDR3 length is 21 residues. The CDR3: CASSQYDHRTGGRPSTDTQYF. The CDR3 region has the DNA TGTGCCAGCAGCCAATACGACCACAGGACAGGGGGACGCCCTAGCACAGATACGCAGTATTTT.

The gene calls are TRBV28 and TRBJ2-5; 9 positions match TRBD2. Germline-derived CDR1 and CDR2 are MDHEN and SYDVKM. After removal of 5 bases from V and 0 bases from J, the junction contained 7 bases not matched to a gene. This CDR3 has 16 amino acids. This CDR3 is CASSPFSGGYQETQYF. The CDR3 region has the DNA TGTGCCAGCAGTCCCTTTAGCGGGGGTTACCAAGAGACCCAGTACTTC. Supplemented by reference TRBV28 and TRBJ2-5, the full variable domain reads DVKVTQSSRYLVKRTGEKVFLECVQDMDHENMFWYRQDPGLGLRLIYFSYDVKMKEKGDIPEGYSVSREKKERFSLILESASTNQTSMYLCASSPFSGGYQETQYFGPGTRLLVL.

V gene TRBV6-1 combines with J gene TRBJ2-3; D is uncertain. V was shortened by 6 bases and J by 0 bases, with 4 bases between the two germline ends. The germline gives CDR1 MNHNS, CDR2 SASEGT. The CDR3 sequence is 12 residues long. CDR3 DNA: TGTGCCAGCAGGGCGAGCACAGATACGCAGTATTTT. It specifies CASRASTDTQYF.

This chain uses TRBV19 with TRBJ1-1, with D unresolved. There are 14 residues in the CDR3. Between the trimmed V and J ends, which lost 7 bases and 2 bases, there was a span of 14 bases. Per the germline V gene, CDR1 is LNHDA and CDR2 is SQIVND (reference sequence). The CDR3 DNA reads TGTGCCAGTACCACACAAGCTGGTAACACTGAAGCTTTCTTT. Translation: CASTTQAGNTEAFF.

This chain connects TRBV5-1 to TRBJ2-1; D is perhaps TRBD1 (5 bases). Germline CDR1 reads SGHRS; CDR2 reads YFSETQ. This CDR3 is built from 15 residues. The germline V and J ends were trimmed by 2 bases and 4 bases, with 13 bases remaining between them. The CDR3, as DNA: TGCGCCAGCAGCTTTGAGACAGAAACTTACAATGAGCAGTTCTTC. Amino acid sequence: CASSFETETYNEQFF.

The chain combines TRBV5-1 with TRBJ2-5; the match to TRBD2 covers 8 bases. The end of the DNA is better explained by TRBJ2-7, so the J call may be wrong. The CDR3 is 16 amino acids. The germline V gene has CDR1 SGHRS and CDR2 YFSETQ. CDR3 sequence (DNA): TGCGCCAGCAGCTTCCCCGACAGCGGGGGCTCCTACGAGCAGTACTTC. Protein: CASSFPDSGGSYEQYF.

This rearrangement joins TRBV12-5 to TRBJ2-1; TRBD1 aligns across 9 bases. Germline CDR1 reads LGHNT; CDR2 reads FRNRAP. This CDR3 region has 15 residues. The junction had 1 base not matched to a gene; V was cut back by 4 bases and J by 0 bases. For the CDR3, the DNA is TGTGCTAGTGGTTGGGGACAGGGCTCCTACAATGAGCAGTTCTTC. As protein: CASGWGQGSYNEQFF.

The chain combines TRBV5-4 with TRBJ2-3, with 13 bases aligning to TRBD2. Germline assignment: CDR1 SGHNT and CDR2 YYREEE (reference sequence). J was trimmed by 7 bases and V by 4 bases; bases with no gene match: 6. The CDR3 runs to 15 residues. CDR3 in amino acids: CASSGTSGGAYTQYF. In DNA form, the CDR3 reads TGTGCCAGCAGCGGTACTAGCGGGGGGGCGTATACGCAGTATTTT.

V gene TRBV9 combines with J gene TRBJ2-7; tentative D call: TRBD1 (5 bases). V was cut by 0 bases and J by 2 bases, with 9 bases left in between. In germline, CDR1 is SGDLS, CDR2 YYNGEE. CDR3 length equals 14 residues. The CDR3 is CASSVGYRPYEQYF. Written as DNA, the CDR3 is TGTGCCAGCAGCGTAGGGTACAGGCCCTACGAGCAGTACTTC.

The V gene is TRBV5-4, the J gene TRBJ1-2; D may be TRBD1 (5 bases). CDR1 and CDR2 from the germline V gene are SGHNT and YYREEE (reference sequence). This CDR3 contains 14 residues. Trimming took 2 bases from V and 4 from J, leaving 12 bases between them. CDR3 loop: CASSFGTPAYGYTF. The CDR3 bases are TGTGCCAGCAGCTTTGGGACTCCAGCCTATGGCTACACCTTC.

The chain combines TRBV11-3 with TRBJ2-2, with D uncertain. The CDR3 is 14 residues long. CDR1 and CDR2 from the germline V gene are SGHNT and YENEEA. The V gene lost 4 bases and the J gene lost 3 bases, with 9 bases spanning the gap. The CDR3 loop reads CASSSQVDTGELFF. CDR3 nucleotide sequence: TGTGCCAGCAGCTCCCAGGTCGACACCGGGGAGCTGTTTTTT. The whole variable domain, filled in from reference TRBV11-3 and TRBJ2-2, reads EAGVVQSPRYKIIEKKQPVAFWCNPISGHNTLYWYLQNLGQGPELLIRYENEEAVDDSQLPKDRFSAERLKGVDSTLKIQPAELGDSAVYLCASSSQVDTGELFFGEGSRLTVL.

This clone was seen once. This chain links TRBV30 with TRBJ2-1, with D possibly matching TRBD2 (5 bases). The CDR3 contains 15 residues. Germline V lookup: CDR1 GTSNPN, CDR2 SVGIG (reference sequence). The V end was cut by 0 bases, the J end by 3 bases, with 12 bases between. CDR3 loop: CAWSVGADNYNEQFF. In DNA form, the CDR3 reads TGTGCCTGGAGTGTAGGAGCGGATAACTACAATGAGCAGTTCTTC.

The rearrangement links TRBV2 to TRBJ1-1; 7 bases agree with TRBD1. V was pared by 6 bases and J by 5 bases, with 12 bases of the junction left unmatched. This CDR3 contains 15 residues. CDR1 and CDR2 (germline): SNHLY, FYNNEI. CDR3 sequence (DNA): TGTGCCAGCAGGACAGGGATTTCCGGAACAACTGAAGCTTTCTTT. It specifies CASRTGISGTTEAFF. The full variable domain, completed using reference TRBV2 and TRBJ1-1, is EPEVTQTPSHQVTQMGQEVILRCVPISNHLYFYWYRQILGQKVEFLVSFYNNEISEKSEIFDDQFSVERPDGSNFTLKIRSTKLEDSAMYFCASRTGISGTTEAFFGQGTRLTVV.

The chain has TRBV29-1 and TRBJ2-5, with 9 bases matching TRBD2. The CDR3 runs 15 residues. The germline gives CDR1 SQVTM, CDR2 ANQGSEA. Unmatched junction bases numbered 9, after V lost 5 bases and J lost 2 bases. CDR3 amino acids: CSVSSSGGLQETQYF. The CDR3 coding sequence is TGCAGCGTTTCGAGCAGCGGGGGGCTGCAAGAGACCCAGTACTTC. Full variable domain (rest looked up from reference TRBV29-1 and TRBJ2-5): SAVISQKPSRDICQRGTSLTIQCQVDSQVTMMFWYRQQPGQSLTLIATANQGSEATYESGFVIDKFPISRPNLTFSTLTVSNMSPEDSSIYLCSVSSSGGLQETQYFGPGTRLLVL.

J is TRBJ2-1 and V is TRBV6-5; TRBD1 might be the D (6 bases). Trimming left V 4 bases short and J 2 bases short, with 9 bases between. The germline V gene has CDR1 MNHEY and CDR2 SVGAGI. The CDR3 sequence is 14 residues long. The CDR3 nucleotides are TGTGCCAGCAGTTTTGGACAGCCCTACAATGAGCAGTTCTTC. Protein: CASSFGQPYNEQFF.

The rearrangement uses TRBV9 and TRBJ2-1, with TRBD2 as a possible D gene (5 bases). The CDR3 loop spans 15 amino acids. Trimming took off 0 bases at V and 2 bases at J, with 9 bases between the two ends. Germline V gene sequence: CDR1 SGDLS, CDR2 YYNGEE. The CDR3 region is CASSVASGTYNEQFF. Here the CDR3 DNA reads TGTGCCAGCAGCGTAGCTTCGGGAACCTACAATGAGCAGTTCTTC.